One and the same sample provided the 27 T cell receptor beta chains below, sequenced in a study of tumor and adjacent non-tumor tissue in lung cancer. Three rounds of nested PCR, following a modified ARM-PCR protocol, produced the TCRbeta library. TCRdb reprocessed the multiplex PCR reads via MiXCR and lists one record per CDR3 protein. Here the sample spans more than 85,000 distinct CDR3 sequences, approximately 82% being singletons. This sample's RNA came from whole unsorted tissue. The material sequenced was lung tumor tissue. The receptors stem from a woman aged 55-70 years with non-small cell lung cancer.

Points on this clonotype: The CDR3 carries no conserved terminal phenylalanine or tryptophan, so it likely arises from a read error. The chain couples TRBV28 to TRBJ1-6, with a possible D match to TRBD1 (5 bases). This CDR3 spans 14 amino acids. Germline V gives CDR1 MDHEN, CDR2 SYDVKM. For the CDR3, the DNA is TGTGCAAGCAGTCCCCAGGGAGAGGGTTCACCCCTCCACATT. Its protein is CASSPQGEGSPLHI.

Remarks on this clonotype: The conserved phenylalanine or tryptophan is not found at the CDR3 terminus, so this likely reflects a read error. The chain couples TRBV12-3 or TRBV12-4 to TRBJ1-5, with 10 bases fitting TRBD1. The V segment lost 7 bases and the J segment 2 bases; nucleotides outside the gene matches: 8. CDR3 length equals 16 residues. The CDR3 nucleotides are TGTGCCAGCACTCGGACAGGGGGATCGGGCAATCAGCCCCAGCATTCT. Translating it yields CASTRTGGSGNQPQHS.

Note on this clonotype: This may stem from a read error, because a much larger clone lies one nucleotide away. This rearrangement joins TRBV28 to TRBJ2-7; D is unclear. V lost 7 bases to trimming and J lost 3 bases, with 10 bases between them. The V gene's germline CDR1 is MDHEN and CDR2 SYDVKM. This CDR3 has 12 residues. The chain's CDR3 is CASTSEDYEQYF. Here the CDR3 DNA reads TGTGCCAGCACGTCCGAGGACTACGAGCAGTACTTC.

The rearrangement joins TRBV29-1 to TRBJ2-2; a weak D match, TRBD2 (6 bases). CDR1 is SQVTM, CDR2 ANQGSEA, per germline. Trimming pared 3 bases from V and 5 bases from J, leaving 10 bases between. The CDR3 runs 13 residues. CDR3 nucleotides: TGCAGCGTTGACAGGGAGGATACCGGGGAGCTGTTTTTT. This encodes CSVDREDTGELFF.

Worth noting for this clonotype: This sequence may be a read error, since a much larger clone differs from it by one base. This rearrangement joins TRBV28 to TRBJ1-2; D unresolved. The V end lost 3 bases, the J end lost 1 base, and 6 bases lay between the germline ends. The CDR3 runs to 13 residues. CDR1 and CDR2 (germline): MDHEN, SYDVKM. The CDR3 DNA reads as TGTGCCAGCAGTTTCAGCGTTAACTATGGCTACACCTTC. Its protein is CASSFSVNYGYTF.

As for this clonotype: A much larger clone differs from this one at a single base, so this may be a read error. V and J are TRBV20-1 and TRBJ1-1; D remains ambiguous. The CDR3 contains 11 residues. Germline CDR1 and CDR2: DFQATT and SNEGSKA (reference sequence). The CDR3 DNA reads TGCAGTACTAGAGATTTATCTGAAGCTTCCTTT. This gives the protein CSTRDLSEASF.

The chain joins TRBV20-1 to TRBJ1-5; no clear D gene. V was pared by 7 bases and J by 2 bases, with 9 bases between. This CDR3 is built from 12 residues. Germline-derived CDR1 and CDR2 are DFQATT and SNEGSKA (reference sequence). The CDR3 DNA is TGCAGTGGAGTACGGTGCAATCAGCCCCAGCATTTT. It codes for CSGVRCNQPQHF.

The V and J genes are TRBV21-1 and TRBJ2-7; TRBD2, the table's D call, was not compared with the DNA. TRBV21-1 is listed as a pseudogene. The CDR3 sequence is 18 residues long. This chain's CDR3 is CASSKEAVASGGLYEQYF. The CDR3 DNA reads as TGTGCCAGCAGCAAAGAAGCTGTGGCTAGCGGGGGACTTTACGAGCAGTACTTC.

Concerning this clonotype itself: No conserved phenylalanine or tryptophan ends this CDR3, so it is likely a read error. V and J are TRBV29-1 and TRBJ2-1, with 8 bases matching TRBD2. There are 19 residues in the CDR3. CDR1 is SQVTM, CDR2 ANQGSEA, per germline. J lost 0 bases, V lost 1 base, and 14 bases had no gene match. The CDR3 spells CSVEAATSADLGSYNEQFS. As DNA, the CDR3 is TGCAGCGTTGAAGCGGCGACTAGCGCGGACCTCGGCTCCTACAATGAGCAGTTCTCC.

With regard to this clonotype: At one end the junction does not follow the germline gene, possibly because of a read error. DNA for the CDR3: TGTGCCAGCAACCTGGGACTAGTCACAGATACGCATTATTTT. Residues: CASNLGLVTDTHYF. The chain employs TRBV11-2 and TRBJ2-3, with 8 bases that match TRBD2. Germline lookup yields CDR1 SGHAT and CDR2 FQNNGV. This CDR3 is 14 amino acids long.

Comments on this clonotype: One end of the junction varies from germline; a read error may be responsible. The V and J genes are TRBV28 and TRBJ2-7, with D possibly being TRBD2 (6 bases). The CDR3 spans 15 residues. The V gene's germline CDR1 is MDHEN and CDR2 SYDVKM. The CDR3 sequence: CVSSLAVGGTYEQYF. The CDR3, as DNA: TGTGTCAGCAGTTTAGCAGTGGGGGGAACCTACGAGCAGTACTTC.

This chain connects TRBV6-2 or TRBV6-3 to TRBJ2-6; D call uncertain. The germline V and J ends were trimmed by 0 bases and 2 bases, with 5 bases remaining between them. The CDR3 consists of 15 residues. Germline V gene lookup returns CDR1 MNHEY and CDR2 SVGEGT. The CDR3 nucleotides are TGTGCCAGCAGTTACTCGGCAGCTGGGGCCAACGTCCTGACTTTC. This translates into CASSYSAAGANVLTF.

Note on this clonotype: This sequence may be a read error, since a much larger clone differs from it by one base. This chain connects TRBV4-1 to TRBJ1-2; D possibly corresponds to TRBD1 (5 bases). Per the germline V gene, CDR1 is MGHRA and CDR2 is YSYEKL. This CDR3 spans 12 amino acids. The CDR3 DNA is TGCGCCGGCAGCCAGGGCAGCTATGGCTACACCTTC. Translation: CAGSQGSYGYTF.

As for this clonotype: The CDR3 carries no conserved terminal phenylalanine or tryptophan, so it likely arises from a read error. This sequence joins TRBV4-3 and TRBJ2-3; 7 bases agree with TRBD2. Trimming cost V 3 bases and J 4 bases; bases outside gene matches: 4. From germline, CDR1 is LGHNA and CDR2 YSLEER. This CDR3 is built from 14 residues. DNA of the CDR3: TGCGCCAGCAGCCATGCGGGAGTGGCAGATACGCAGTATTCT. This sequence encodes CASSHAGVADTQYS.

About this clonotype: The junction departs from the called germline gene at one end, perhaps through a read error. The chain links TRBV6-2 or TRBV6-3 to TRBJ2-7; D may be TRBD2 (7 bases). The CDR3 length is 12 residues. Germline V CDR1 and CDR2: MNHEY, SVGEGT. CDR3 nucleotide sequence: TGTGCCAGAAGCAGGACGGGGGGCGAGCAGTACTTT. Protein product: CARSRTGGEQYF.

About this clonotype itself: This may stem from a read error, because a much larger clone lies one nucleotide away. The chain employs TRBV7-8 and TRBJ1-4; D gene uncertain. The CDR3 spans 14 residues. Germline values: CDR1 SGHVS, CDR2 FQNEAQ. The chain's CDR3 is CATSATATNEKLFF. CDR3 DNA: TGTGCCACCAGCGCCACAGCAACTAATGAAAAACTGTTTTTT.

Details on this clonotype: It is likely a read error, because the conserved phenylalanine at the end of the CDR3 is missing. J is TRBJ1-2 and V is TRBV20-1; no clear D. Germline assignment: CDR1 DFQATT and CDR2 SNEGSKA (reference sequence). There are 14 residues in the CDR3. As DNA, the CDR3 is TGCACTGCTAGAGACCCACCGAGCAACCATGGCTACACCTTG. Translation: CTARDPPSNHGYTL.

As to this clonotype: A much larger clone differs by one base, so this may be a read error. The rearrangement joins TRBV6-5 to TRBJ1-1, with a tentative D call TRBD1 (5 bases). The V gene's germline CDR1 is MNHEY and CDR2 SVGAGI. V lost 6 bases and J lost 4, with 18 bases in between. This CDR3 comprises 15 residues. CDR3 sequence reads: CASSPEGTMSTEAFF. Written as DNA, the CDR3 is TGTGCCAGCAGCCCTGAGGGGACGATGTCCACTGAAGCTTTCTTT.

As for this clonotype: A much larger clonotype is one base distant, so this may be a read error. The chain carries TRBV20-1 and TRBJ1-2; 9 positions match TRBD1. This CDR3 has 13 amino acids. Germline V gives CDR1 DFQATT, CDR2 SNEGSKA (reference sequence). CDR3 DNA sequence: TGCAGTGCGACGGACAGGGGTGGCTATGGCTACATCTTC. It codes for CSATDRGGYGYIF.

The chain employs TRBV6-6 and TRBJ1-2; no definite D call. Trimming cost V 11 bases and J 4 bases, with 17 bases left between them. CDR3 length equals 13 residues. Germline V gene lookup returns CDR1 MNHNY and CDR2 SVGAGI (reference sequence). CDR3 in amino acids: CAGSPAGAYGYTF. The CDR3 nucleotides are TGTGCCGGTAGCCCTGCGGGAGCCTATGGCTACACCTTC.

As regards this clonotype: It may be a read error: a sequence one base away is much more abundant. The CDR3 region has the DNA TGCCCCAGCCTTCGGGACTCAGCGCCCTACGAGCAGTACTTC. This encodes CPSLRDSAPYEQYF. The chain joins TRBV10-2 to TRBJ2-7, with D perhaps matching TRBD2 (6 bases). In germline, CDR1 is WSHSY, CDR2 SAAADI. CDR3 length: 14 amino acids.

The V gene is TRBV29-1, the J gene TRBJ1-1; D is perhaps TRBD1 (5 bases). V was cut by 0 bases and J by 1 base, with 9 bases left in between. CDR3 size: 14 residues. The V gene's germline CDR1 is SQVTM and CDR2 ANQGSEA. The CDR3 here is CSVEDRARNTEAFF. As DNA, the CDR3 is TGCAGCGTTGAAGACAGGGCACGGAACACTGAAGCTTTCTTT.

About this clonotype itself: The CDR3 does not end in the conserved phenylalanine or tryptophan, so this is likely a read error. The DNA is omitted, as the CDR3 cannot be located on it reliably, and the CDR3 follows TCRdb's listing. The rearrangement links TRBV20-1 to TRBJ2-1. Germline V gives CDR1 DFQATT, CDR2 SNEGSKA (reference sequence). The CDR3 extends over 9 residues, inclusive of both ends. The CDR3 sequence: CSTGNEQFY.

This clonotype was seen a handful of times. This may be a read error: a much more frequent sequence differs by one nucleotide. The chain is built from TRBV20-1 and TRBJ2-4; possible D gene TRBD1, 8 bases. The CDR3 spans 16 residues. Looked up from germline, CDR1 is DFQATT and CDR2 is SNEGSKA (reference sequence). The CDR3 DNA reads as TGCAATGCTAGAATCGTAGTTACAGGGGGGGAAAACATTCAGTACTTC. Translation gives CNARIVVTGGENIQYF.

As regards this clonotype: Relative to the germline gene, one junction end is altered; a read error may explain this. The rearrangement joins TRBV29-1 to TRBJ1-1; D not certain. This CDR3 has 11 residues. Germline lookup yields CDR1 SQVTM and CDR2 ANQGSEA. The CDR3 loop is CSVPEYLEVFF. In DNA form, the CDR3 reads TGCAGCGTACCAGAGTACCTTGAAGTTTTCTTT.

This clonotype has a count of ten or more. J is TRBJ2-2 and V is TRBV4-3; D uncertain. The V gene's germline CDR1 is LGHNA and CDR2 YSLEER. Trimming cost V 4 bases and J 2 bases, with 8 bases left between them. The CDR3 extends over 14 amino acids. The CDR3 region has the DNA TGCGCCAGCAGCCTACGGGTTAACACCGGGGAGCTGTTTTTT. Amino acid sequence: CASSLRVNTGELFF.

In regard to this clonotype: Germline and junction disagree at one end, which may indicate a read error. V usage is TRBV6-6 and J usage is TRBJ1-1, with D uncertain. The CDR3 extends over 13 amino acids. Per the germline V gene, CDR1 is MNHNY and CDR2 is SVGAGI (reference sequence). This chain's CDR3 is CGSSYQDGTEAFF. The CDR3, as DNA: TGTGGCAGCAGTTATCAGGACGGCACTGAAGCTTTCTTT.